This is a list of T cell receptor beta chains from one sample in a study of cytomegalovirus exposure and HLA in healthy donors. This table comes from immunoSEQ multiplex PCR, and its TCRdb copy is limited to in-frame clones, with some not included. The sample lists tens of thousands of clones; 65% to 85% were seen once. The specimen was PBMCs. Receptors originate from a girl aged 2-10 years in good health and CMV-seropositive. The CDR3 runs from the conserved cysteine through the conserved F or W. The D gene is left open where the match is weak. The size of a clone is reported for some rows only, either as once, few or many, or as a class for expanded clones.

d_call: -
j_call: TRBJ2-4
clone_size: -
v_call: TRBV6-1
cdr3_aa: CASSSQVNIQYF
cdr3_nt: TGTGCCAGCAGTTCCCAGGTGAACATTCAGTACTTC

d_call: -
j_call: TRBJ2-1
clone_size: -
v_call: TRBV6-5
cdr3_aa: CASSYSRGSNEQFF
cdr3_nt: TGTGCCAGCAGTTACTCGAGAGGGAGTAATGAGCAGTTCTTC

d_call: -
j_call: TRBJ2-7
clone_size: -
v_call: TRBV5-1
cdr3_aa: CASSPTSQGFGYEQYF
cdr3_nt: TGCGCCAGCAGCCCCACATCCCAGGGTTTCGGGTACGAGCAGTACTTC

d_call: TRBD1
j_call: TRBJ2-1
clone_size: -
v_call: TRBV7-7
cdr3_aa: CASSLVATGGGYNEQFF
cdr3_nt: TGTGCCAGCAGCTTAGTCGCGACAGGGGGGGGATACAATGAGCAGTTCTTC

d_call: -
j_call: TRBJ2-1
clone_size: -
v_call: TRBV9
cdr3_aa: CASSVDGESYNEQFF
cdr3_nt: TGTGCCAGCAGCGTAGATGGGGAGTCCTACAATGAGCAGTTCTTC

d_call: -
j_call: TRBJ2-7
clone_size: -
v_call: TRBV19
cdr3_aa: CASSTGSGEQYF
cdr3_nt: TGTGCCAGTAGTACAGGGTCGGGCGAGCAGTACTTC

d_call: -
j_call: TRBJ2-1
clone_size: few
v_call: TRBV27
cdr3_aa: CASSLKIQNEQFF
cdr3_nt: TGTGCCAGCAGTTTAAAGATTCAGAATGAGCAGTTCTTC

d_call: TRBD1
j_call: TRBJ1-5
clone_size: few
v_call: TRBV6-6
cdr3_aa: CASNIQGGQPQHF
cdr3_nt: TGTGCCAGCAATATACAGGGGGGGCAGCCCCAGCATTTT

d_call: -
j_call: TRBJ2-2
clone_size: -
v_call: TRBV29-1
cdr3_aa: CSVEGPGTGELFF
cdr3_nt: TGCAGCGTTGAAGGTCCGGGGACCGGGGAGCTGTTTTTT

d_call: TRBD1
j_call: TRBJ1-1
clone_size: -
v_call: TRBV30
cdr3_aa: CAWGGTGLTPEAFF
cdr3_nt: TGTGCCTGGGGTGGGACAGGCCTTACCCCCGAAGCTTTCTTT

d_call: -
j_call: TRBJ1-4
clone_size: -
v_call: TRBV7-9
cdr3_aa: CASSPIGGREKLFF
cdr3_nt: TGTGCCAGCAGCCCCATCGGGGGACGAGAAAAACTGTTTTTT

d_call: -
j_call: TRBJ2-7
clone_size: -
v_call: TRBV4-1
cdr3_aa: CASSQAPGLYEQYF
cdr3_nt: TGCGCCAGCAGCCAGGCCCCAGGGCTTTACGAGCAGTACTTC

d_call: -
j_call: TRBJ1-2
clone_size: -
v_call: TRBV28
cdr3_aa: CASSPTQANYGYTF
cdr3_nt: TGTGCCAGCAGTCCTACTCAGGCTAACTATGGCTACACCTTC

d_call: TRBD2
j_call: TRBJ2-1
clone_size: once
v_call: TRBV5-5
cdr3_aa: CASSRAGLEWQFF
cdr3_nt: TGTGCCAGCAGCAGGGCGGGACTAGAATGGCAGTTCTTC

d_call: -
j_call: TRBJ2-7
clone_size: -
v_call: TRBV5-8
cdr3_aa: CASSLGGMGRAYEQYF
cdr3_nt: TGTGCCAGCAGCTTGGGTGGTATGGGCAGGGCCTACGAGCAGTACTTC

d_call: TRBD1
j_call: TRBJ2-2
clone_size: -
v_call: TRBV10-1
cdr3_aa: CASSDRGTGKGELFF
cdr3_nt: TGCGCCAGCAGTGACCGCGGGACAGGGAAGGGGGAGCTGTTTTTT

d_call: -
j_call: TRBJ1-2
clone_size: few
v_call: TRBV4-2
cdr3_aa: CASSQGTAVGGYTF
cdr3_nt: TGTGCCAGCAGCCAAGGGACAGCAGTGGGAGGCTACACCTTC

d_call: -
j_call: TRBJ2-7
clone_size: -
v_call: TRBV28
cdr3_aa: CASSFRGGPDYEQYF
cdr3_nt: TGTGCCAGCAGTTTTAGGGGTGGTCCCGATTACGAGCAGTACTTC

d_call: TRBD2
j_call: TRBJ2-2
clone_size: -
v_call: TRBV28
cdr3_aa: CASLTSGRHTGELFF
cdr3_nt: TGTGCCAGCCTAACTAGCGGGAGGCACACCGGGGAGCTGTTTTTT

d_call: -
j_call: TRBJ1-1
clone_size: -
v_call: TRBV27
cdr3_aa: CASSLWGAGGTEAFF
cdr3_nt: TGTGCCAGCAGTTTATGGGGGGCCGGGGGGACTGAAGCTTTCTTT

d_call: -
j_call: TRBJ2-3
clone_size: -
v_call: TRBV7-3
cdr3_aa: CASSLGLPGTDTQYF
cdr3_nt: TGTGCCAGCAGCTTAGGTCTACCCGGCACAGATACGCAGTATTTT

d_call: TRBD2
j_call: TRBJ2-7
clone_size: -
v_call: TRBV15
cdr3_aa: CATSGGASGSHEQYF
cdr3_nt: TGTGCCACCAGCGGAGGGGCTAGCGGGAGTCACGAGCAGTACTTC

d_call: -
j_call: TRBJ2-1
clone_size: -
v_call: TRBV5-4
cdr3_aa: CASSFTGTSYNEQFF
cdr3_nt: TGTGCCAGCAGCTTCACGGGTACATCCTACAATGAGCAGTTCTTC

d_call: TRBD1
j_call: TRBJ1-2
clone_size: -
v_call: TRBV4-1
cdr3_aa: CASSRGGTAGADGYTF
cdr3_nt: TGCGCCAGCAGCCGAGGAGGGACAGCTGGTGCGGATGGCTACACCTTC

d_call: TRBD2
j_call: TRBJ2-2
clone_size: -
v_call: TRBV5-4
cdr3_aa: CASSSGLAGESGELFF
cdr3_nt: TGTGCCAGCAGCTCCGGACTAGCGGGAGAGTCCGGGGAGCTGTTTTTT

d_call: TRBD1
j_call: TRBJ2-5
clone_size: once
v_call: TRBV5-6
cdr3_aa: CASSLRAGGPTGETQYF
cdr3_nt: TGTGCCAGCAGCTTGAGGGCAGGGGGACCGACTGGGGAGACCCAGTACTTC

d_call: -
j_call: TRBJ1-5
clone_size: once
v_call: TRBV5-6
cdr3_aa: CASSSSAGYQPQHF
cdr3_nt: TGTGCCAGCAGCTCGAGTGCAGGGTATCAGCCCCAGCATTTT

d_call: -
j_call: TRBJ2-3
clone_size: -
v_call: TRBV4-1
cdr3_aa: CASSRGWDTQYF
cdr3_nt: TGCGCCAGCAGCCGCGGGTGGGATACGCAGTATTTT

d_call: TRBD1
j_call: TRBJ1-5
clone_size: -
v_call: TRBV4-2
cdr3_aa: CASSQDGTGEISNQPQHF
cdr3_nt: TGTGCCAGCAGCCAAGATGGGACAGGGGAGATCAGCAATCAGCCCCAGCATTTT

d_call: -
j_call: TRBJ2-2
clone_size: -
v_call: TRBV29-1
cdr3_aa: CSVFDTPRVGGELFF
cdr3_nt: TGCAGCGTTTTTGATACTCCCCGGGTCGGCGGGGAGCTGTTTTTT

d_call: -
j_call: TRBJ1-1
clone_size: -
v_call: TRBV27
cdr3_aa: CAVLQGTEAFF
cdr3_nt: TGTGCCGTCCTCCAGGGCACTGAAGCTTTCTTT

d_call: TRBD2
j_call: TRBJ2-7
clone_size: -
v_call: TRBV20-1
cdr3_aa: CSAGTRGGQYF
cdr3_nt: TGCAGTGCTGGGACTAGAGGAGGGCAGTACTTC

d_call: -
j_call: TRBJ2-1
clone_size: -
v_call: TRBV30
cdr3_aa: CAWSGPGQTYNEQFF
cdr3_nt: TGTGCCTGGAGCGGACCTGGACAGACCTACAATGAGCAGTTCTTC

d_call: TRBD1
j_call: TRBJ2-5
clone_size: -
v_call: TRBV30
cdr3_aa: CAWGQGAREQYF
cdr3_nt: TGTGCCTGGGGACAGGGGGCTCGTGAGCAGTACTTC

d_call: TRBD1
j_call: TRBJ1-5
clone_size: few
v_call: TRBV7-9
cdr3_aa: CASSSDRENNQPQHF
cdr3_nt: TGTGCCAGCAGCTCGGACAGGGAAAACAATCAGCCCCAGCATTTT

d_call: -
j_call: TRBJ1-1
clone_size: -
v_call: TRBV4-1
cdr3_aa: CASSQLLSSSGTEAFF
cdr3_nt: TGCGCCAGCAGCCAACTTCTATCCTCAAGCGGGACTGAAGCTTTCTTT

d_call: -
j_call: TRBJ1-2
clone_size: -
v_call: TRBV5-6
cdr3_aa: CASSFRDTSNYGYTF
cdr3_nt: TGTGCCAGCAGCTTCCGGGACACCTCTAACTATGGCTACACCTTC

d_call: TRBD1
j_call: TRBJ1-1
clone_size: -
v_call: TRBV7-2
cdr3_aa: CASSLGGTGTNTEAFF
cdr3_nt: TGTGCCAGCAGCTTAGGCGGGACAGGAACGAACACTGAAGCTTTCTTT

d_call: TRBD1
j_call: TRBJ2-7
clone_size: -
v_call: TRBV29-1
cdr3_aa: CSVTRTGGYEQYF
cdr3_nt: TGCAGCGTTACACGGACAGGGGGCTACGAGCAGTACTTC

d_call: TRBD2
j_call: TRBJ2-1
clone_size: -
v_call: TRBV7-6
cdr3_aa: CASSRHLAGGHNEQFF
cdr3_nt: TGTGCCAGCAGCCGACATCTAGCGGGAGGTCACAATGAGCAGTTCTTC

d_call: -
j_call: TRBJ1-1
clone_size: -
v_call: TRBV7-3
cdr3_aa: CASSLESGWAFF
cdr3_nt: TGTGCCAGCAGCTTAGAGTCAGGATGGGCTTTCTTT

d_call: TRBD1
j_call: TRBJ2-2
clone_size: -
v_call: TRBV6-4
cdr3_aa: CASSAQGDTGELFF
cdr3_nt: TGTGCCAGCAGTGCCCAGGGGGACACCGGGGAGCTGTTTTTT

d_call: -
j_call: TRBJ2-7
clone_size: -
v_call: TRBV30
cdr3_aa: CAWSDQPGLGEQYF
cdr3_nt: TGTGCCTGGAGTGATCAGCCGGGTTTGGGCGAGCAGTACTTC

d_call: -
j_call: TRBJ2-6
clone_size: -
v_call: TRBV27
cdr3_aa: CASSSGANVLTF
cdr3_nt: TGTGCCAGTTCTTCTGGGGCCAACGTCCTGACTTTC

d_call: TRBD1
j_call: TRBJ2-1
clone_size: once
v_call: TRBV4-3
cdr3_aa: CASSQYPGTAEYNEQFF
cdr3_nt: TGCGCCAGCAGCCAGTACCCCGGGACAGCGGAGTACAATGAGCAGTTCTTC

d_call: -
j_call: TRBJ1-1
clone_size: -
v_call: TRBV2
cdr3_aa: CASSEREEGRAFF
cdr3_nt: TGTGCCAGCAGTGAAAGGGAGGAGGGCCGAGCTTTCTTT

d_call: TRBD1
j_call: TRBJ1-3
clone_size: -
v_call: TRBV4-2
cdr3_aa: CASSQERQGSGNTIYF
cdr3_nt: TGTGCCAGCAGCCAAGAAAGACAGGGGTCCGGAAACACCATATATTTT

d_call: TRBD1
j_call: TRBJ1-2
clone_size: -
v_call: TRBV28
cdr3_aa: CASDRGNHYGYTF
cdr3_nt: TGTGCCAGTGACAGGGGGAACCACTATGGCTACACCTTC

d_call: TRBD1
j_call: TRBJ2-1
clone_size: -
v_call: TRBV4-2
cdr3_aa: CASSPLGQGGPDEQFF
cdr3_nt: TGTGCCAGCAGCCCATTGGGACAGGGCGGCCCCGATGAGCAGTTCTTC

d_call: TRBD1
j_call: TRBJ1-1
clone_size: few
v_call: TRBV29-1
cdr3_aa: CSVDKGQANTEAFF
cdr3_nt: TGCAGCGTGGATAAGGGACAGGCGAACACTGAAGCTTTCTTT

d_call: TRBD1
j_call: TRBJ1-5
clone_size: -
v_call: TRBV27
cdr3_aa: CASSLLSRTGLGPRWDQPQHF
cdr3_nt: TGTGCCAGCAGTTTACTCTCTAGGACAGGGTTGGGCCCCCGGTGGGATCAGCCCCAGCATTTT

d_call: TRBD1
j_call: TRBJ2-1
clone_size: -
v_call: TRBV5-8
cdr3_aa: CASRGRDRAINEQFF
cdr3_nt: TGTGCCAGCAGGGGACGGGACAGGGCAATCAATGAGCAGTTCTTC

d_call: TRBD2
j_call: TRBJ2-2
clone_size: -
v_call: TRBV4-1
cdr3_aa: CASSQALGVTSEGGELFF
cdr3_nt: TGCGCCAGCAGCCAAGCGCTAGGGGTGACTAGCGAGGGCGGGGAGCTGTTTTTT

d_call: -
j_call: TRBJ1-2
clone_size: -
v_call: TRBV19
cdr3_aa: CASSTVYGYTF
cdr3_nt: TGTGCCAGTAGTACGGTCTATGGCTACACCTTC

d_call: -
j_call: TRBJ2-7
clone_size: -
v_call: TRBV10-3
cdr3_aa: CAISGEANEQYF
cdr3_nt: TGTGCCATCAGTGGTGAAGCCAACGAGCAGTACTTC

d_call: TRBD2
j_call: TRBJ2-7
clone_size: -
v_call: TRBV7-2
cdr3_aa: CASSFGGRSGIYEQYF
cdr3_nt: TGTGCCAGCAGCTTTGGAGGGAGAAGCGGGATTTACGAGCAGTACTTC

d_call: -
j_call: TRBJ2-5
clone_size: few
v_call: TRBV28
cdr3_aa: CASSLERGETQYF
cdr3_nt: TGTGCCAGCAGTTTGGAAAGGGGAGAGACCCAGTACTTC

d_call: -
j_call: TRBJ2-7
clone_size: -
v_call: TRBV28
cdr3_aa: CASSLGLALYEQYF
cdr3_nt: TGTGCCAGCAGTTTAGGGCTAGCTCTCTACGAGCAGTACTTC

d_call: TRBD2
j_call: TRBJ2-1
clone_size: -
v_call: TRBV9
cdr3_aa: CASSVVGLAGSVKVYNEQFF
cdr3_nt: TGTGCCAGCAGCGTAGTGGGACTAGCGGGAAGCGTTAAGGTCTACAATGAGCAGTTCTTC

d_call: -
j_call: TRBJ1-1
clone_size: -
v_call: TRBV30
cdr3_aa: CAWTNSGYTEAFF
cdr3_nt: TGTGCCTGGACCAACTCGGGGTACACTGAAGCTTTCTTT